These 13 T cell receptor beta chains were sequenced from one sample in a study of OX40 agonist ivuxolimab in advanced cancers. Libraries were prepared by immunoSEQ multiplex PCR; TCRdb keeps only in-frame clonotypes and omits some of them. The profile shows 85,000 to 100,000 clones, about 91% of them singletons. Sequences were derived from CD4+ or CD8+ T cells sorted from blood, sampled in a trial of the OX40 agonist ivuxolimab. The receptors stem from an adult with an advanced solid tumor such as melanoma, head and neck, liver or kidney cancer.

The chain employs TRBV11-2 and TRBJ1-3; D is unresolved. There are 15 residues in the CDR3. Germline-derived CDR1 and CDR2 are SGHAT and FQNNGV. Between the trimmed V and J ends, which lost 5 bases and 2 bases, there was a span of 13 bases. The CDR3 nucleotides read TGTGCCAGCAGCCCCACTCCTACCCCTGGAAACACCATATATTTT. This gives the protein CASSPTPTPGNTIYF.

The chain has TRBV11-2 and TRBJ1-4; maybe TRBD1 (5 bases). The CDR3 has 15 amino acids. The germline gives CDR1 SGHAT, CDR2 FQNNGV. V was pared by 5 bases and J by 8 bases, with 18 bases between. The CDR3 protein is CASSPWGQGDEKLFF. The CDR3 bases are TGTGCCAGCAGCCCCTGGGGCCAGGGAGACGAAAAACTGTTTTTT.

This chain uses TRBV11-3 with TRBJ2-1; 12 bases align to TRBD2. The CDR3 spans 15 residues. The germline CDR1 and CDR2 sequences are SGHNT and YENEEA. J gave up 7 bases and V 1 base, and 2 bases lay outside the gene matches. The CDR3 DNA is TGTGCCAGCAGCTTAGGGCTAGCGGGGGGGAATGAGCAGTTCTTC. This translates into CASSLGLAGGNEQFF.

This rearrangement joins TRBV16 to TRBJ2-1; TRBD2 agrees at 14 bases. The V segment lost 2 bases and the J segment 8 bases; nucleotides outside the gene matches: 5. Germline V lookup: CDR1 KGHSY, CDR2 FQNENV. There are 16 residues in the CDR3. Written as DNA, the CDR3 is TGTGCCAGCAGCCAACCGGGACTAGCGGGAGTCCATGAGCAGTTCTTC. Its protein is CASSQPGLAGVHEQFF.

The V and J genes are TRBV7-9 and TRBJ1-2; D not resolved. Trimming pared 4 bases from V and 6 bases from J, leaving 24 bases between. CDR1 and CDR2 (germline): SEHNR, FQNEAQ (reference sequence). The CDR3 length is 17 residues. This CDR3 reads CASSSLGSGLSTNGYTF. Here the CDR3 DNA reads TGTGCCAGCAGCTCACTAGGGTCGGGGTTGTCGACTAATGGCTACACCTTC.

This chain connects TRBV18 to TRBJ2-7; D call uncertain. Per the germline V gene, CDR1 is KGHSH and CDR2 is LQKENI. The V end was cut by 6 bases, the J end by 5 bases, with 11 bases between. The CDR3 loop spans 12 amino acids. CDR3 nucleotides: TGTGCCAGCTCGGTCGCGGCCAACGAGCAGTACTTC. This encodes CASSVAANEQYF.

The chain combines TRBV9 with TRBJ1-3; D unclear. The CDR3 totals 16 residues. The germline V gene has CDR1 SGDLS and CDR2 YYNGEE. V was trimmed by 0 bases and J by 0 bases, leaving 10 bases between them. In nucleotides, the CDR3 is TGTGCCAGCAGCGTAGCTCCGGTGAGCTCTGGAAACACCATATATTTT. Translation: CASSVAPVSSGNTIYF.

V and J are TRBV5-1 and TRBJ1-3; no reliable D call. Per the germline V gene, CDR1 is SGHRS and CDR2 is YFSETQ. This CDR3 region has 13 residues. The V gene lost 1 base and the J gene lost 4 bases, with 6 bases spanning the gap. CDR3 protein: CASSLMEGNTIYF. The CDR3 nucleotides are TGCGCCAGCAGCTTGATGGAGGGAAACACCATATATTTT.

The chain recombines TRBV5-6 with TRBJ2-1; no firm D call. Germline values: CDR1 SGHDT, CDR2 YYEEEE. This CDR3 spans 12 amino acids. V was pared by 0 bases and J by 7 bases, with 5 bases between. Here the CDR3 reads CASSLEGNEQFF. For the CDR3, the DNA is TGTGCCAGCAGCTTGGAAGGGAATGAGCAGTTCTTC.

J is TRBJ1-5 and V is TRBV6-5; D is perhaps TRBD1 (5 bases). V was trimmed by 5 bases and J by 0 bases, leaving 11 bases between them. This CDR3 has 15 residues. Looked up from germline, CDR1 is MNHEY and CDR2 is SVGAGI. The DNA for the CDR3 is TGTGCCAGCAGTCGACGGGGGGGTAGCAATCAGCCCCAGCATTTT. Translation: CASSRRGGSNQPQHF.

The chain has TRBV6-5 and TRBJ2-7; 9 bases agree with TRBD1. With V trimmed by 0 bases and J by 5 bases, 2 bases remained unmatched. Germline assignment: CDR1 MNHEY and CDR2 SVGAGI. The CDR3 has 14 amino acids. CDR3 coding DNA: TGTGCCAGCAGTTACTCGGGACAGGGCCACGAGCAGTACTTC. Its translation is CASSYSGQGHEQYF.

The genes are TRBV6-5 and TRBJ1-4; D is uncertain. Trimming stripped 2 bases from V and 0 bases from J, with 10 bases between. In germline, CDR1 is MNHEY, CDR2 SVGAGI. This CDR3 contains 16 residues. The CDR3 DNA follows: TGTGCCAGCAGTTACGGGTGGCCTGCAACTAATGAAAAACTGTTTTTT. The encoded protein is CASSYGWPATNEKLFF.

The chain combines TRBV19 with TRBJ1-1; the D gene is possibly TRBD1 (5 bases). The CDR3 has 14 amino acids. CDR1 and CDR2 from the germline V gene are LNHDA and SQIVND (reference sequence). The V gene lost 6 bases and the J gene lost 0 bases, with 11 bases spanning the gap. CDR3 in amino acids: CASRRGTVNTEAFF. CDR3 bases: TGTGCCAGTAGGCGGGGGACGGTGAACACTGAAGCTTTCTTT.